This TCR beta chain originates from a study of shared clonotypes between healthy human individuals. General study points: Generally, estimated richness proved larger in naive subsets than it did in memory subsets.

Terminally differentiated effector memory CD45RA+ cells were excluded by CCR7 positive selection of CD45RO-negative cells. The V and J ends lost 5 bases and 5 bases, in that order; junction bases with no gene match: 9. This CDR3 has 16 amino acids. Per germline, CDR1 MNHEY and CDR2 SMNVEV (reference sequence). As for this clone: The antigen remains unidentified.

Libraries were prepared by immunoSEQ multiplex PCR; TCRdb keeps only in-frame clonotypes and omits some of them. The sample consists of about 2.2 million clones, 85% to 95% of them appearing once. The chain employs TRBV27 and TRBJ2-1; TRBD2 aligns across 10 bases. Specimen: naive CD8+ T cells from PBMCs. This receptor was obtained from a man aged 18 to 30 in good health. Some clones in this sample may be carry-over from other donors' samples. Here the CDR3 DNA reads TGTGCCAGCAGTCCGCCGGGAGCGGGAGGGCACAATGAGCAGTTCTTC. This encodes CASSPPGAGGHNEQFF.